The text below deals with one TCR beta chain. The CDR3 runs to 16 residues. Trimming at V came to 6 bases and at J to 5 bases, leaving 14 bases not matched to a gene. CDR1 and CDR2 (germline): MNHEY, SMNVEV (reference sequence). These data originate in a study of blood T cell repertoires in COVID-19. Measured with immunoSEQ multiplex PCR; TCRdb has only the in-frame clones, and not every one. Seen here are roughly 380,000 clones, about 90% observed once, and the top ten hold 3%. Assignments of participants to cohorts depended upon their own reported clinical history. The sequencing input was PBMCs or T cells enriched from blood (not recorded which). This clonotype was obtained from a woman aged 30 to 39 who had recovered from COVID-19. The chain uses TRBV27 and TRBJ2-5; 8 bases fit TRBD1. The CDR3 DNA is TGTGCCAGCAGGAGGTTCCAGGGGGCTGAGATGGAGACCCAGTACTTC. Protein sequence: CASRRFQGAEMETQYF.